The source of this T cell receptor beta chain is a study of T-cell reconstitution after alpha-beta-depleted transplantation in children. This clonotype was seen ten or more times. Construction of the TCRbeta library involved unique molecular identifiers. Each CDR3 protein gets one entry after TCRdb re-called the PCR reads with MiXCR. The sample gives some 72,000 distinct CDR3 sequences, approximately 7.3% of which show up once; over 2.5% is in the top ten. This receptor was taken from a human donor who donated a stem cell graft to a child with acute lymphoblastic leukemia. Source: PBMCs from the stem cell graft donor, taken from the stem cell graft.

The chain's CDR3 is CSARDRTGGWETQYF. The CDR3 DNA reads TGCAGTGCTAGAGATAGGACAGGGGGCTGGGAGACCCAGTACTTC. The rearrangement links TRBV20-1 to TRBJ2-5; 11 bases map to TRBD1. There are 15 residues in the CDR3. CDR1 and CDR2 from the germline V gene are DFQATT and SNEGSKA (reference sequence). J lost 5 bases, V lost 0 bases, and 5 bases had no gene match.